This T cell receptor beta chain was recorded in a study of cytomegalovirus exposure and HLA in healthy donors. Study-wide background: An earlier analysis found roughly 100 million unique TCR beta sequences from about 190 million T cells. The study's findings and limits: In a later analysis, TCR beta V- and J-gene trimming showed a link to a missense DCLRE1C variant. A prior analysis recorded that most TCR beta V segments were productive about 87% or about 30% of the time.

Worth noting for this clone: What it recognizes is unknown.

It was with 60 Vbeta and 13 Jbeta primers that the PCR ran. Only in-frame clones appear in the TCRdb table, and some are missing; sequencing was by immunoSEQ multiplex PCR. The table lists tens of thousands of clones, roughly 80% of them singletons. The CDR3 spans 18 residues. The ends lost 2 bases at V and 0 bases at J; junction bases unmatched: 7. Germline CDR1 is MNHNS and CDR2 is SASEGT. The receptor was derived from a man over 45 in good health and CMV-seropositive. This chain joins TRBV6-1 and TRBJ2-3; TRBD2 matches 11 bases. The sample consisted of PBMCs. CDR3 coding DNA: TGTGCCAGCAGTGAACTAGCGGGAGGCAACCCTAGCACAGATACGCAGTATTTT. Its translation is CASSELAGGNPSTDTQYF.